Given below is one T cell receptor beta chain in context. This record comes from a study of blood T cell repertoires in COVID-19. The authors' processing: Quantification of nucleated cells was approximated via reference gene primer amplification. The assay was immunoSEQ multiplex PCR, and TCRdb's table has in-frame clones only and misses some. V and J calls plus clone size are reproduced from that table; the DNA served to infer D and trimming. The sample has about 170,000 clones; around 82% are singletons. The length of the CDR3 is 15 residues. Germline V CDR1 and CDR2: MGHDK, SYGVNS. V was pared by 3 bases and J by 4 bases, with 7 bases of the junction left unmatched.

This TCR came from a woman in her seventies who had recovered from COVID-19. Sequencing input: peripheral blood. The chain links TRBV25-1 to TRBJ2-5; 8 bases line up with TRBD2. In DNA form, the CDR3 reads TGTGCCAGCAGTGACCCGGGGGCGGGAGGAGAGACCCAGTACTTC. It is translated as CASSDPGAGGETQYF.